The 7 T cell receptor beta chains presented below share a single source sample, sequenced in a study of shared clonotypes between healthy human individuals. Clones were sequenced by immunoSEQ multiplex PCR, and TCRdb holds only the in-frame ones, with some missing. The sample records roughly 500,000 clones, roughly 77% being singletons. The sequenced material came from PBMCs. These receptors all come from a woman in her forties in good health. Some clones in this sample may be carry-over from other donors' samples.

The chain couples TRBV27 to TRBJ1-1; possible D gene TRBD1, 5 bases. The germline V gene has CDR1 MNHEY and CDR2 SMNVEV (reference sequence). The CDR3 extends over 14 amino acids. V was pared by 2 bases and J by 5 bases, with 12 bases between. The CDR3: CASSLVRGSTEAFF. CDR3 bases: TGTGCCAGCAGTTTAGTTAGGGGTTCAACTGAAGCTTTCTTT.

This clone turned up a few times. This CDR3 is CASSLGTGALRGSYEQYF. The CDR3 DNA is TGTGCCAGCAGCTTGGGGACAGGGGCACTGAGGGGTTCCTACGAGCAGTACTTC. The V call is TRBV5-5, the J call TRBJ2-7; 9 bases fit TRBD1. V gave up 0 bases and J gave up 1 base; unmatched junction bases: 11. The CDR3 extends over 18 amino acids. Germline CDR1 SGHKS, CDR2 YYEKEE (reference sequence).

The chain employs TRBV19 and TRBJ2-1; D is unresolved. Trimming pared 1 base from V and 5 bases from J, leaving 9 bases between. The length of the CDR3 is 14 residues. CDR1 and CDR2 (germline): LNHDA, SQIVND (reference sequence). The CDR3 DNA reads TGTGCCAGTAGTATAGGGCGGCCGCACAATGAGCAGTTCTTC. Its translation: CASSIGRPHNEQFF. The whole variable domain, filled in from reference TRBV19 and TRBJ2-1, reads DGGITQSPKYLFRKEGQNVTLSCEQNLNHDAMYWYRQDPGQGLRLIYYSQIVNDFQKGDIAEGYSVSREKKESFPLTVTSAQKNPTAFYLCASSIGRPHNEQFFGPGTRLTVL.

This chain uses TRBV29-1 with TRBJ2-2; D might be TRBD1 (5 bases). V lost 4 bases to trimming and J lost 7 bases, with 16 bases between them. Germline CDR1 reads SQVTM; CDR2 reads ANQGSEA. The CDR3 has 14 amino acids. The CDR3 region has the DNA TGCAGCGTTGTCCCCGACTGGGGCGGCGGGGAGCTGTTTTTT. Translation: CSVVPDWGGGELFF.

This clone was counted once. V and J are TRBV21-1 and TRBJ1-4; the tabulated D call, TRBD1, remains unverified against the DNA. TRBV21-1 constitutes a pseudogene. This CDR3 is 14 amino acids long. The CDR3 sequence is CASSKKQGQEKLFF. In DNA form, the CDR3 reads TGTGCCAGCAGCAAAAAGCAGGGGCAAGAAAAACTGTTTTTT.

On this clone itself: At one end the junction does not follow the germline gene, possibly because of a read error. This chain links TRBV7-7 with TRBJ2-5; D not resolved. This CDR3 comprises 15 residues. Germline assignment: CDR1 SSHAT and CDR2 FNYEAQ (reference sequence). The CDR3 DNA reads as TGTGCTAGCAGCTTAGGTCGTCTAGTGCAAGAGACCCAGTACTTC. Residues: CASSLGRLVQETQYF.

This clone has a single count. The rearrangement links TRBV2 to TRBJ2-7; a weak D match, TRBD1 (6 bases). In germline, CDR1 is SNHLY, CDR2 FYNNEI. Trimming removed 4 bases from V and 0 bases from J, with 16 bases in between. This CDR3 is 16 amino acids long. CDR3 sequence (DNA): TGTGCCAGCAGTGTTGGGAGACAGGCGAACTCCTACGAGCAGTACTTC. It translates to CASSVGRQANSYEQYF. The full variable domain, its missing parts supplied by reference TRBV2 and TRBJ2-7, is EPEVTQTPSHQVTQMGQEVILRCVPISNHLYFYWYRQILGQKVEFLVSFYNNEISEKSEIFDDQFSVERPDGSNFTLKIRSTKLEDSAMYFCASSVGRQANSYEQYFGPGTRLTVT.